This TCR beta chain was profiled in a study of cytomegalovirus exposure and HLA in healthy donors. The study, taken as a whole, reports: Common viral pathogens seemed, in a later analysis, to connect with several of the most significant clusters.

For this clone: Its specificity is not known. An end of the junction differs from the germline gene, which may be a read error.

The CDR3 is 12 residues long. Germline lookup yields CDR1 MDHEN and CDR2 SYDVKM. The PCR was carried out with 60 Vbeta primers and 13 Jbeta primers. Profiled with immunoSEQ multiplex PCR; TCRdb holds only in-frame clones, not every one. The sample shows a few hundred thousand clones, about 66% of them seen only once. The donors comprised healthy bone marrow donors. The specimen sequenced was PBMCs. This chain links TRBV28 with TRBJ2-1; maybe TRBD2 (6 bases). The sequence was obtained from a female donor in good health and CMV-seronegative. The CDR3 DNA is TGTGCCAGCAGTTTCTCCCGGGAGCCGCCGCTCTTC. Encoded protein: CASSFSREPPLF.